This TCR beta chain was observed in a study of cytomegalovirus exposure and HLA in healthy donors. Germline CDR1 is SGHTA and CDR2 is FQGNSA. The CDR3 spans 14 residues. V was trimmed by 2 bases and J by 10 bases, leaving 12 bases between them. The assay was immunoSEQ multiplex PCR, and TCRdb's table has in-frame clones only and misses some. The sample shows roughly 130,000 clones, 75% to 90% of them seen only once. The chain links TRBV7-2 to TRBJ1-6; possibly TRBD1 for D (5 bases). This TCR was recovered from a woman younger than 30 in good health and CMV-seropositive. Sequenced sample: PBMCs. This CDR3 is CASSLPQGWSPLHF. Here the CDR3 DNA reads TGTGCCAGCAGCTTACCGCAGGGTTGGTCACCCCTCCACTTT.